A single sample is the source of the 17 T cell receptor beta chains below, sequenced in a study of blood T cell repertoires in COVID-19. Assay: immunoSEQ multiplex PCR; the TCRdb copy retains only in-frame clones and omits some. The sample yields about 200,000 clones, around nine tenths seen once. What was sequenced was peripheral blood. The receptor source for this set is a man aged 45-65 years with COVID-19, enrolled during active disease.

V usage is TRBV6-2 or TRBV6-3 and J usage is TRBJ2-7; 8 positions agree with TRBD1. Germline values: CDR1 MNHEY, CDR2 SVGEGT. With V trimmed by 2 bases and J by 3 bases, 3 bases remained unmatched. CDR3 length equals 14 residues. CDR3 coding DNA: TGTGCCAGCAGTTACGGGACAGGAGACTACGAGCAGTACTTC. This codes for CASSYGTGDYEQYF.

This clone has ten or more counts. The chain employs TRBV19 and TRBJ2-7; a weak D match, TRBD1 (7 bases). Looked up from germline, CDR1 is LNHDA and CDR2 is SQIVND (reference sequence). Trimming removed 9 bases from V and 6 bases from J, with 18 bases in between. The CDR3 totals 13 residues. CDR3 in DNA: TGTGCCAGACGAGGGCCCCAGGGGGGCGAGCAGTACTTC. Amino acid sequence: CARRGPQGGEQYF.

This sequence joins TRBV28 and TRBJ2-7; TRBD2 aligns across 7 bases. This CDR3 comprises 14 residues. Germline loops: CDR1 MDHEN, CDR2 SYDVKM. V trimming: 3 bases; J trimming: 3 bases; junction bases outside the gene matches: 5. CDR3 loop: CASSLGGRSYEQYF. The CDR3 DNA is TGTGCCAGCAGTTTGGGGGGGAGGAGCTACGAGCAGTACTTC.

This clone showed up just a few times. V is TRBV2 and J is TRBJ2-7; 8 bases are shared with TRBD1. Losses at the gene ends were 6 bases for V and 2 bases for J; bases not matched to a gene: 6. Per the germline V gene, CDR1 is SNHLY and CDR2 is FYNNEI. The CDR3 is 14 amino acids. CDR3 region: CASRGQGSAYEQYF. As DNA, the CDR3 is TGTGCCAGCAGAGGACAGGGAAGTGCCTACGAGCAGTACTTC.

The chain carries TRBV10-3 and TRBJ2-1, with 10 bases aligning to TRBD2. CDR1 ENHRY and CDR2 SYGVKD come from the germline V gene. The trim removed 7 bases at V and 7 bases at J, leaving 13 bases unmatched. The length of the CDR3 is 16 residues. In DNA, the CDR3 is TGTGCCATCACGGGGAGATCTAGCGGGAGCAGTAATGAGCAGTTCTTC. Translation gives CAITGRSSGSSNEQFF.

This chain uses TRBV28 with TRBJ1-6; D perhaps matches TRBD1 (5 bases). The CDR3 is 13 amino acids. V dropped 6 bases and J dropped 14 bases, with 17 bases sitting between them. Germline lookup yields CDR1 MDHEN and CDR2 SYDVKM. In DNA form, the CDR3 reads TGTGCCAGCAGCACCGGGGGGTATCCATCCCTCCACTTT. Its translation is CASSTGGYPSLHF. Drawing the rest from reference TRBV28 and TRBJ1-6, the complete variable domain is DVKVTQSSRYLVKRTGEKVFLECVQDMDHENMFWYRQDPGLGLRLIYFSYDVKMKEKGDIPEGYSVSREKKERFSLILESASTNQTSMYLCASSTGGYPSLHFGNGTRLTVT.

This sequence joins TRBV28 and TRBJ2-7; the D gene is possibly TRBD1 (5 bases). CDR1 MDHEN and CDR2 SYDVKM come from the germline V gene. The CDR3 runs 13 residues. V was pared by 6 bases and J by 4 bases, with 13 bases between. The CDR3 coding sequence is TGTGCCAGCAGGGGTTGGACATCGTACGAGCAGTACTTC. Translating it yields CASRGWTSYEQYF.

The chain carries TRBV2 and TRBJ1-1, with TRBD1 identical over 10 bases. This CDR3 contains 15 residues. Trimming removed 6 bases from V and 2 bases from J; junction bases left unmatched: 6. Germline V CDR1 and CDR2: SNHLY, FYNNEI. The CDR3 loop is CASRDGQGVNTEAFF. CDR3 DNA sequence: TGTGCCAGCAGGGACGGACAGGGGGTAAACACTGAAGCTTTCTTT.

The chain employs TRBV6-5 and TRBJ1-1; TRBD1 matches at 11 bases. Germline V gene lookup returns CDR1 MNHEY and CDR2 SVGAGI. V lost 5 bases, J lost 2 bases, and 4 bases stayed unmatched. This CDR3 has 15 residues. The CDR3 here is CASSKGQGVNTEAFF. CDR3 in DNA: TGTGCCAGCAGTAAGGGACAGGGGGTTAACACTGAAGCTTTCTTT.

V usage is TRBV29-1 and J usage is TRBJ2-4, with 7 bases matching TRBD2. J was trimmed by 1 base and V by 5 bases; bases with no gene match: 14. This CDR3 contains 17 residues. The germline V gene encodes CDR1 SQVTM and CDR2 ANQGSEA. CDR3 residues: CSVTDVWGRAAKNIQYF. The CDR3, as DNA: TGCAGCGTTACCGACGTTTGGGGGAGGGCCGCCAAAAACATTCAGTACTTC.

The gene calls are TRBV27 and TRBJ2-5; a possible D gene is TRBD2 (5 bases). The CDR3 sequence is 15 residues long. The V end was cut by 5 bases, the J end by 0 bases, with 13 bases between. Germline CDR1 reads MNHEY; CDR2 reads SMNVEV (reference sequence). The CDR3 DNA reads TGTGCCAGCAGTGCCCCCGGGAAGTACCAAGAGACCCAGTACTTC. Its protein product is CASSAPGKYQETQYF.

The chain employs TRBV27 and TRBJ2-7; 8 bases align to TRBD1. CDR1 MNHEY and CDR2 SMNVEV come from the germline V gene (reference sequence). This CDR3 has 15 amino acids. The V segment lost 6 bases and the J segment 9 bases; nucleotides outside the gene matches: 16. The CDR3, as DNA: TGTGCCAGCAGGGAAACCGGGACAGGATCGGTTGGGCAGTACTTC. Translated, it gives CASRETGTGSVGQYF.

This chain connects TRBV11-2 to TRBJ1-1; 7 nucleotides match TRBD1. Germline trimming cut 2 bases from V and 2 bases from J; bases unmatched to any gene: 11. The CDR3 length is 17 residues. Germline V gives CDR1 SGHAT, CDR2 FQNNGV. Written as DNA, the CDR3 is TGTGCCAGCAGCTTACTCATCGGGACAGACATCAACACTGAAGCTTTCTTT. The encoded protein is CASSLLIGTDINTEAFF. Full variable domain (outside the CDR3, taken from reference TRBV11-2 and TRBJ1-1): EAGVAQSPRYKIIEKRQSVAFWCNPISGHATLYWYQQILGQGPKLLIQFQNNGVVDDSQLPKDRFSAERLKGVDSTLKIQPAKLEDSAVYLCASSLLIGTDINTEAFFGQGTRLTVV.

The rearrangement joins TRBV10-1 to TRBJ2-7; 8 nucleotides match TRBD1. CDR3 length: 14 residues. Germline CDR1 WNHNN, CDR2 SYGVQD (reference sequence). The V segment lost 5 bases and the J segment 2 bases; nucleotides outside the gene matches: 5. The CDR3 protein is CASSSGQATYEQYF. CDR3 bases: TGCGCCAGCAGTTCGGGACAGGCCACCTACGAGCAGTACTTC.

The chain couples TRBV11-2 to TRBJ2-7; D might be TRBD1 (6 bases). V shed 1 base and J shed 3 bases, with 13 bases lying between them. In germline, CDR1 is SGHAT, CDR2 FQNNGV. The CDR3 consists of 15 residues. As DNA, the CDR3 is TGTGCCAGCAGCTTAGGTTACGGCAGGGGCTACGAGCAGTACTTC. Translation: CASSLGYGRGYEQYF.

V is TRBV5-6 and J is TRBJ2-1, with 10 bases identical to TRBD2. Germline CDR1 and CDR2: SGHDT and YYEEEE. This CDR3 is 14 amino acids long. Unmatched junction bases numbered 8, after V lost 4 bases and J lost 10 bases. The CDR3 is CASSLGLAVTEQFF. The CDR3 bases are TGTGCCAGCAGCCTCGGACTAGCGGTTACGGAGCAGTTCTTC.

The chain recombines TRBV19 with TRBJ2-2; the D gene is possibly TRBD1 (6 bases). The germline CDR1 and CDR2 sequences are LNHDA and SQIVND (reference sequence). V dropped 0 bases and J dropped 1 base, with 6 bases sitting between them. This CDR3 has 15 residues. Here the CDR3 reads CASSIDRGNTGELFF. The DNA of the CDR3 is TGTGCCAGTAGTATAGACAGGGGGAACACCGGGGAGCTGTTTTTT.